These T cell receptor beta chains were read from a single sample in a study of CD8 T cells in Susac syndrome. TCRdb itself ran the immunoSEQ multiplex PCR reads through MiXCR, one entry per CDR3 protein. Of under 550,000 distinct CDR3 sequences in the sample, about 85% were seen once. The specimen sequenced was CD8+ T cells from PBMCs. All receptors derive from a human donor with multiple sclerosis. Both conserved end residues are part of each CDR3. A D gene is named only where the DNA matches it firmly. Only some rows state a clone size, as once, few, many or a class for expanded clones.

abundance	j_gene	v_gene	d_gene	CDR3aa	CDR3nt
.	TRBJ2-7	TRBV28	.	CATSGADMSYEQYF	TGTGCCACCTCAGGGGCCGATATGTCCTACGAGCAGTACTTC
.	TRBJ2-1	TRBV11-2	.	CASSHPAGEQFF	TGTGCCAGCAGCCACCCGGCGGGAGAGCAGTTCTTC
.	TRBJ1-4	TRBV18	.	CASSRDPNSETNEKLFF	TGTGCCAGCTCACGGGACCCAAATTCGGAAACTAATGAAAAACTGTTTTTT
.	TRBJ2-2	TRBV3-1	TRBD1	CASSPRTGGIDGELFF	TGTGCCAGCAGCCCTCGGACAGGGGGCATTGACGGGGAGCTGTTTTTT
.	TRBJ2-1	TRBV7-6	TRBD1	CASSLDEGASYNEQFF	TGTGCCAGCAGCTTAGATGAGGGGGCCTCTTACAATGAGCAGTTCTTC
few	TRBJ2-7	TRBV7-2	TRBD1	CASSLWTGAYEQYF	TGTGCCAGCAGCTTATGGACAGGGGCCTACGAGCAGTACTTC
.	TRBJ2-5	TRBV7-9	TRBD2	CASSLGVAGEETQYF	TGTGCCAGCAGCTTAGGGGTAGCGGGAGAGGAGACCCAGTACTTC
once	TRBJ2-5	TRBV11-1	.	CASRGTGIQETQYF	TGTGCCAGCAGGGGAACAGGGATTCAAGAGACCCAGTACTTC
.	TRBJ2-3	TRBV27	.	CASSSGLPTDTQYF	TGTGCCAGCAGTAGCGGCTTACCCACAGATACGCAGTATTTT
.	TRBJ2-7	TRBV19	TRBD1	CASSIGTGSSYEQYF	TGTGCCAGTAGTATCGGGACAGGAAGCTCCTACGAGCAGTACTTC
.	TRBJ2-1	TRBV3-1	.	CASSPLDRAISNEQFF	TGTGCCAGCAGCCCCCTCGATAGGGCAATAAGCAATGAGCAGTTCTTC
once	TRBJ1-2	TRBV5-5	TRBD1	CASSLERQGRSGYTF	TGTGCCAGCAGCTTGGAGCGACAGGGGCGCTCCGGCTACACCTTC
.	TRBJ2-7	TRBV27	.	CASSYGTALSYEQYF	TGTGCCAGCAGTTACGGGACGGCACTCTCCTACGAGCAGTACTTC